This TCR beta chain is drawn from a study of identifying expanded T cells in peripheral blood. Measured with immunoSEQ multiplex PCR; TCRdb has only the in-frame clones, and not every one. The table lists about 52,000 clones, roughly 82% of them singletons. The CDR3 spans 16 residues. The chain recombines TRBV21-1 with TRBJ1-5. TRBV21-1 is tagged as a pseudogene. This clonotype was obtained from a person between 18 and 75 years old in good health. What was sequenced was blood. CDR3 nucleotides: TGTGCCAGCAGCACATACCTAGGGGGGCTGTCGCAGCCCCAGCATTTT. Translating it yields CASSTYLGGLSQPQHF.